This T cell receptor (beta chain) was identified in a study of T-cell reconstitution after alpha-beta-depleted transplantation in children (dated by TCRdb to 2016 to 2018). About the investigation overall: The study quantitatively tracked T-cell immune reconstitution after TCRalphabeta/CD19-depleted allogeneic hematopoietic cell transplantation in children using TCR repertoire profiling.

What the work shows at the level of the full study, not this receptor alone: The high TCRbeta diversity at day 60 in some patients was ascribed to recipient T cells and intrathymic progenitors that had survived conditioning. Over subsequent months, a decline in hyperexpanded clone frequencies was noted, and after one year, T-cell counts and TCRbeta diversity were mostly ascribed to newly produced T cells. About two months after transplant, the apparently early recovery of alphabetaT-cell counts reportedly depended on just several hundred clones that had expanded rapidly and came from non-depleted graft cells.

Note on this clonotype: Its binding antigen is unknown. No quality values exist for individual bases; no much larger clone is one base distant.

In the paper's terms, the treatment or condition label means: allogeneic hematopoietic cell transplantation with graft depleted of TCRalphabeta T cells and CD19 B cells. The children who served as transplant recipients had been given grafts of TCRalphabeta/CD19-depleted allogeneic hematopoietic cells. Libraries came from PCR. The listed sequencing device is Illumina HiSeq 2500. To normalize quantification of the TCRbeta repertoire, the TCR libraries were built with molecular barcoding that relied on unique molecular identifiers. TCRdb reanalyzed the raw reads on its own, using fastp at Q25 for trimming and MiXCR for clone calling, and kept in-frame beta chains. A single entry per CDR3 protein holds the most common genes and DNA from its merged rows. This sample lists about a million distinct CDR3 sequences; 25% to 30% were detected once. The ten largest clones represent roughly 30% of the sample.

Germline trimming amounts to 3 bases on V and 8 bases on J, with 5 as the count of junction bases outside the gene matches. The CDR3 goes from the cysteine to the phenylalanine over 15 residues. Only the CDR3 region is kept as DNA, spanning 45 bases read in frame from base 1. The chain couples TRBV12-3 or TRBV12-4 to TRBJ1-6, with 9 bases matching TRBD1. The sequence came from a boy in the first two years of life who had a stem cell transplant for SCID, so the T cells may come from the graft donor. The starting material was PBMCs, mostly from graft donor cells, obtained 360 days after TCRalphabeta/CD19-depleted stem cell transplant. The nucleotide sequence is TGTGCCAGCAGTTTTTCGGACAGGGGATATTCACCCCTCCACTTT. This sequence encodes CASSFSDRGYSPLHF.